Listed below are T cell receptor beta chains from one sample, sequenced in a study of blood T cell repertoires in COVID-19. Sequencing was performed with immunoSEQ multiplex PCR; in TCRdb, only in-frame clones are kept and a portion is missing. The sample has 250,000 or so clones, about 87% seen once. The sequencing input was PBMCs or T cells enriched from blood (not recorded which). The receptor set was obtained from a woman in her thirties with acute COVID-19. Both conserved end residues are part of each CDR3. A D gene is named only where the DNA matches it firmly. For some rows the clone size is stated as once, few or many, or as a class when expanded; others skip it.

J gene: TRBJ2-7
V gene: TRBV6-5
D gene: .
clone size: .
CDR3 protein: CASSYSGAREQYF
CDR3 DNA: TGTGCCAGCAGTTACTCTGGGGCCCGGGAGCAGTACTTC

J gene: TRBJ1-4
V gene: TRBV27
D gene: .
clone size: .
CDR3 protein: CASTPGGGTATNEKLFF
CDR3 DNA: TGTGCCAGCACCCCCGGAGGAGGAACCGCAACTAATGAAAAACTGTTTTTT

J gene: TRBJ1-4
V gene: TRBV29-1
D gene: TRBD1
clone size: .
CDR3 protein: CSVVEGQKGEKLFF
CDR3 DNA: TGCAGCGTTGTTGAGGGACAGAAAGGGGAAAAACTGTTTTTT

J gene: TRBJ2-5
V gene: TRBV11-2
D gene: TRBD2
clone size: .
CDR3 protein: CASSLGQREKETQYF
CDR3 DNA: TGTGCCAGCAGCTTAGGCCAGCGGGAGAAAGAGACCCAGTACTTC

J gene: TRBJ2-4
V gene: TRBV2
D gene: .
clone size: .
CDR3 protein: CASSEARLENIQYF
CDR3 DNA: TGTGCCAGCAGTGAAGCGCGACTAGAAAACATTCAGTACTTC

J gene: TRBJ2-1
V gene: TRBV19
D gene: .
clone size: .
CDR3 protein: CASSIVAGRNEQFF
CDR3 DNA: TGTGCCAGTAGTATAGTAGCAGGGAGGAATGAGCAGTTCTTC

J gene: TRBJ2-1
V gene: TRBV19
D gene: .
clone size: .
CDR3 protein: CASSIHGQYNEQFF
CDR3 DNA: TGTGCCAGTAGTATCCACGGACAGTACAATGAGCAGTTCTTC

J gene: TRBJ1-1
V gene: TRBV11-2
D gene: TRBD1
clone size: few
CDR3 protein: CASSPITWDRGTEAFF
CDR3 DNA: TGTGCCAGCAGCCCAATAACGTGGGACAGGGGCACTGAAGCTTTCTTT

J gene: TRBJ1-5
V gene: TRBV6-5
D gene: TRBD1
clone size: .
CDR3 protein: CASSHRGQPQHF
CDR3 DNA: TGTGCCAGCAGTCACAGGGGTCAGCCCCAGCATTTT

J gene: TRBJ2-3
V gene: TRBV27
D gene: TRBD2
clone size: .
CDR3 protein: CASTRGDLGDTQYF
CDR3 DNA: TGTGCCAGCACTCGGGGGGACCTAGGGGATACGCAGTATTTT

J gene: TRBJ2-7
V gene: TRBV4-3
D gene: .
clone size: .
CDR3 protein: CASSQVAGNEQYF
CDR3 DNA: TGCGCCAGCAGCCAAGTAGCCGGGAACGAGCAGTACTTC

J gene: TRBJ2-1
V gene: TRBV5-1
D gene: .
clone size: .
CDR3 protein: CASSPTGEGYNEQFF
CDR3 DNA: TGCGCCAGCAGCCCGACAGGGGAGGGGTACAATGAGCAGTTCTTC

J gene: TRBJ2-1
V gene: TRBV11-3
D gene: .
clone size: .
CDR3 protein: CASSSAGENEQFF
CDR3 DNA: TGTGCCAGCAGCTCAGCAGGGGAGAATGAGCAGTTCTTC

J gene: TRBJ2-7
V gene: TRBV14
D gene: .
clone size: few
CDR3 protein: CASSQVSLSGWEQYF
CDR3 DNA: TGTGCCAGCAGCCAAGTGAGCTTGTCGGGGTGGGAGCAGTACTTC

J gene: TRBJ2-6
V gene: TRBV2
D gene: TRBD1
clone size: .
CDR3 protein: CASRDRGPSGANVLTF
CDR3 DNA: TGTGCCAGCAGGGACAGGGGGCCCTCTGGGGCCAACGTCCTGACTTTC

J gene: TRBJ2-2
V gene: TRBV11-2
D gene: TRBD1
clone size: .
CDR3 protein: CASSPTGVGGELFF
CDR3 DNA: TGTGCCAGCAGCCCCACAGGGGTTGGCGGGGAGCTGTTTTTT

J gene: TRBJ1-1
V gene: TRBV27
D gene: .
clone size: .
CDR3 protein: CASKGVVNTEAFF
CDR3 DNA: TGTGCCAGCAAGGGGGTGGTGAACACTGAAGCTTTCTTT

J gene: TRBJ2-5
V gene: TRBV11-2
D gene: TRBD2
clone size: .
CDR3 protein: CASSSWSGSRETQYF
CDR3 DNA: TGTGCCAGCAGCTCGTGGAGCGGGAGCAGAGAGACCCAGTACTTC

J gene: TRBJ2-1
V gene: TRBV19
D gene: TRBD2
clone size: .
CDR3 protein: CASSILAGIGNEQFF
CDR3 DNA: TGTGCCAGTAGTATCTTAGCGGGAATAGGCAATGAGCAGTTCTTC

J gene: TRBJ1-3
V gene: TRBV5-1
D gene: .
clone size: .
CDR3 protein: CASSSRTASSGNTIYF
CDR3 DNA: TGCGCCAGCAGCTCCAGGACAGCGAGCTCTGGAAACACCATATATTTT

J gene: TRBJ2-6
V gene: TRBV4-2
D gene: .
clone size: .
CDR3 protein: CASSQEVANSGANVLTF
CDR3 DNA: TGTGCCAGCAGCCAAGAGGTTGCGAACTCTGGGGCCAACGTCCTGACTTTC

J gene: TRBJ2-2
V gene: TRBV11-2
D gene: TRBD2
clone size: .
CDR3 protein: CASRQLAGTSGELFF
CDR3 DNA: TGTGCCAGCAGACAACTAGCGGGGACGAGCGGGGAGCTGTTTTTT

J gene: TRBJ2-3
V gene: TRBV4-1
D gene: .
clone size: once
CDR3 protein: CASSPTTWADTQYF
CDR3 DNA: TGCGCCAGCAGCCCGACTACCTGGGCAGATACGCAGTATTTT

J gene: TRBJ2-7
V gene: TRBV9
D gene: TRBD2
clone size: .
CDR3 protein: CASSRTSDPYEQYF
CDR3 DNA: TGTGCCAGCAGCCGGACTAGCGACCCCTACGAGCAGTACTTC

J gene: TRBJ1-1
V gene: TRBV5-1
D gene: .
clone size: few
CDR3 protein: CASTQQSKNTEAFF
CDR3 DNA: TGCGCCAGCACTCAACAGAGTAAGAACACTGAAGCTTTCTTT

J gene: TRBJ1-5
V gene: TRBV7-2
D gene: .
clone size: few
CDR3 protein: CASSRYGVQPQHF
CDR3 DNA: TGTGCCAGCAGCCGATACGGGGTTCAGCCCCAGCATTTT

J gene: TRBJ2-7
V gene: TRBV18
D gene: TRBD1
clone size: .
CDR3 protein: CASSPRDRGSLNEQYF
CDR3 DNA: TGTGCCAGCTCACCAAGGGACAGGGGCTCGTTAAACGAGCAGTACTTC

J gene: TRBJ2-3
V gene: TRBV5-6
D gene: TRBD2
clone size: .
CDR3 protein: CASSQGTRSSTDTQYF
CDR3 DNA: TGTGCCAGCAGCCAAGGGACTAGATCATCCACAGATACGCAGTATTTT

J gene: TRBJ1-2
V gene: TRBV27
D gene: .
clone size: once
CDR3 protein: CASRNPGSANYGYTF
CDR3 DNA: TGTGCCAGCAGAAACCCGGGTTCAGCTAACTATGGCTACACCTTC

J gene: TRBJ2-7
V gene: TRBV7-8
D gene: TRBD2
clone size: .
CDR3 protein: CASSLAQLWEGQYEQYF
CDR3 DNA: TGTGCCAGCAGCTTAGCTCAATTGTGGGAGGGCCAGTACGAGCAGTACTTC

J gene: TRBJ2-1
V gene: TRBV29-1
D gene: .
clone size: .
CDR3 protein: CSVERESYNEQFF
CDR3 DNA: TGCAGCGTTGAGCGGGAATCCTACAATGAGCAGTTCTTC

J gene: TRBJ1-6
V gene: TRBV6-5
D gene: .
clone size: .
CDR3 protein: CASNRVGSYNSPLHF
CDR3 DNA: TGTGCCAGCAACAGGGTGGGCTCCTATAATTCACCCCTCCACTTT

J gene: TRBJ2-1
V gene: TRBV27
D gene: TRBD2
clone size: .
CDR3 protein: CASSFRPRLAAANEQFF
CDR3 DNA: TGTGCCAGCAGTTTTCGGCCAAGACTAGCGGCTGCTAATGAGCAGTTCTTC

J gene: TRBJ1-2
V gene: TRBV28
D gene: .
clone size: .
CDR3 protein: CASSLDIGGAYGYTF
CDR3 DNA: TGTGCCAGCAGTTTAGATATTGGGGGCGCGTATGGCTACACCTTC

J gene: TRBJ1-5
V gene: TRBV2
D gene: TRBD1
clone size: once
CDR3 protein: CASVGQGAGNQPQHF
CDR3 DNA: TGTGCCAGCGTAGGACAGGGGGCCGGCAATCAGCCCCAGCATTTT

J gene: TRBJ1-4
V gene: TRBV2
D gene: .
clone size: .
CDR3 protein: CASSPPRDTLPTNEKLFF
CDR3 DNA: TGTGCCAGCAGTCCTCCCCGGGACACCCTACCAACTAATGAAAAACTGTTTTTT

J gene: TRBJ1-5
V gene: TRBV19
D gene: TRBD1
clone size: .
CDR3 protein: CASSGQGVLEPQHF
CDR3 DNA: TGTGCCAGTAGTGGACAGGGGGTTCTGGAGCCCCAGCATTTT

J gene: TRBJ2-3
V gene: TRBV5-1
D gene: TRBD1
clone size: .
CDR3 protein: CASSLGQGAVDTQYF
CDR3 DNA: TGCGCCAGCAGCTTGGGACAGGGGGCCGTAGATACGCAGTATTTT

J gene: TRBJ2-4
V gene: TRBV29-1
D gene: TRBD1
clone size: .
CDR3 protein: CSVRAGTGARGGRDIQYF
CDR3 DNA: TGCAGCGTTCGGGCCGGGACAGGGGCGCGTGGCGGGAGAGACATTCAGTACTTC

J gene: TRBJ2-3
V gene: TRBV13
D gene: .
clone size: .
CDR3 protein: CASSLGGDTQYF
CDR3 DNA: TGTGCCAGCAGCTTAGGCGGAGATACGCAGTATTTT

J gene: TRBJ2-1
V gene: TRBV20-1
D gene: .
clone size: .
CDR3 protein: CSLDGNNEQFF
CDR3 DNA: TGCAGTTTGGACGGGAACAATGAGCAGTTCTTC